This T cell receptor beta chain was observed in a study of T cells in localized non-small cell lung cancer. This CDR3 has 13 amino acids. CDR1 SSHAT and CDR2 FNYEAQ come from the germline V gene (reference sequence). Study results and limitations: Highest T cell clonality was seen in uninvolved adjacent lung, surpassing that measured in tumor. Appearance in adjacent lung was seen for a median around 61 of the top 100 tumor clones.

Method: immunoSEQ multiplex PCR; TCRdb's copy keeps in-frame clones and lacks some. The table records tens of thousands of clones, 80% to 95% of them present only once. Comments on this clone: The antigen remains unidentified. The junction and the germline gene differ at one end; a read error may be behind it.

The chain couples TRBV7-7 to TRBJ2-2; D could derive from TRBD1 or TRBD2 (5 bases each). The TCR comes from a man between 35 and 75 years old with stage I lung adenocarcinoma. The sequences come from peripheral blood, collected before any cancer treatment. Here the CDR3 reads CASRTEGPGELFF. The DNA for the CDR3 is TGTGCTAGCAGAACTGAGGGGCCCGGGGAGCTGTTTTTT.